This T cell receptor beta chain was retrieved from a study of cytomegalovirus exposure and HLA in healthy donors. A remark on this clone: Its antigen is as yet unknown. A junction boundary mismatches the germline segment, possibly from a read error. Distinct nucleotide sequences in the sample also encode this CDR3.

Germline V lookup: CDR1 SGHKS, CDR2 YYEKEE (reference sequence). This CDR3 has 13 amino acids. Both 60 Vbeta primers and 13 Jbeta primers went into the PCR. The data were produced by immunoSEQ multiplex PCR, yet TCRdb's version contains in-frame clones alone and is incomplete. The sample lists around 100,000 clones; around 84% were seen once. Study-wide results and caveats: Earlier analysis yielded a pattern in which most TCR beta V segments were productive about 87% or about 30% of the time.

Material: PBMCs. The chain links TRBV5-5 to TRBJ2-7; 7 positions match TRBD1. The sequence was obtained from a man aged 30-40 years in good health and CMV-seropositive. CDR3 in DNA: TGCGCCAGCAGCTTGGACAGGAGTTACGAGCAGTACTTC. Amino acids: CASSLDRSYEQYF.